This section outlines one T cell receptor (beta chain) sequence together with its context. Its antigen is currently not known. No clone much larger than this one lies a single base away; base qualities are absent. The instrument given in TCRdb is Illumina HiSeq 2500. TCR beta libraries were prepared by quantitative 5'-RACE with molecular barcodes. Regarding the original processing steps: A new computational method based on a probabilistic model of VDJ rearrangement was used to identify disease-linked TCR variants. TCRdb itself trimmed the public reads at Q25 with fastp, ran MiXCR and retained productive beta chains. Records with the same CDR3 protein are collapsed into one entry carrying the most frequent genes and DNA. What appears here as the V and J calls and clone size reflects TCRdb's work, not the paper's. The sample table records over 450,000 distinct CDR3 sequences; approximately 11% of these occur just once. Of the sample, 6.8% falls within the top ten clones.

The CDR3 runs 18 residues from the cysteine to the phenylalanine. The only DNA kept is the CDR3, 54 bases in frame from the first base. The germline V gene (reference sequence) gives CDR1 as SGHKS and CDR2 as YYEKEE. Between the V and J ends, shortened by 0 bases and 0 bases respectively, the junction contains 16 bases. This entry is derived from a study of CD8 T cells in ankylosing spondylitis (dated by TCRdb to about 2017). Describing the broader study: The study set out to find disease-linked TCR variants by profiling T cell receptor beta repertoires in ankylosing spondylitis patients and healthy donors. In total, the full study cohort was made up of some 100 healthy donors and approximately 27 ankylosing spondylitis patients. Samples of peripheral blood were taken, and for ankylosing spondylitis patients, synovial fluid was collected as well. Paper-wide results and their limitations: The disease-linked clones were reported to be significantly enriched in matched synovial fluid samples from ankylosing spondylitis patients. The disease-linked clones had a CD8+ phenotype and were found at relatively low frequencies in peripheral blood. Blood from ankylosing spondylitis patients appeared to be characterized by a TCR beta motif composed of several highly homologous amino acid variants. Some motif variants were previously reported in synovial fluid and blood of reactive arthritis patients, suggesting common disease-initiation mechanisms.

This sequence uses TRBV5-5 and TRBJ1-3, with no reliable assignment of the D segment. Sequencing input: blood, either unsorted or a sorted T cell fraction (not recorded which). The clonotype comes from a male donor with ankylosing spondylitis. This receptor has the CDR3 CASSLGGVSSPSGNTIYF. In nucleotides, the sequence is TGTGCCAGCAGCTTGGGGGGAGTCAGTTCCCCCTCTGGAAACACCATATATTTT.